A single sample is the source of the 18 T cell receptor beta chains below, sequenced in a study of shared clonotypes between healthy human individuals. Repertoires were generated with immunoSEQ multiplex PCR, while TCRdb's copy carries only in-frame clones and drops some. Among about 600,000 clones listed, 95% to 98% were seen once. The naive CD8 population came from CD45RO-negative cells selected for CCR7, without terminally differentiated effector memory CD45RA+ cells. The sequenced sample consisted of naive CD8+ T cells sorted from blood. The receptors were sampled from a man aged 25-45 years in good health.

The chain recombines TRBV27 with TRBJ2-2; D gene unclear. This CDR3 spans 14 amino acids. CDR1 and CDR2 from the germline V gene are MNHEY and SMNVEV (reference sequence). V shed 5 bases and J shed 6 bases, with 13 bases lying between them. The CDR3 loop is CASSVSSSPGELFF. The CDR3 DNA sequence: TGTGCCAGCAGTGTGTCTAGTTCCCCCGGGGAGCTGTTTTTT.

V usage is TRBV7-9 and J usage is TRBJ2-7; D perhaps matches TRBD2 (6 bases). The germline V gene encodes CDR1 SEHNR and CDR2 FQNEAQ (reference sequence). Trimming removed 3 bases at V and 1 base at J, with 13 bases between. The CDR3 totals 15 residues. CDR3 residues: CASSFRLGSSYEQYF. CDR3 DNA sequence: TGTGCCAGCAGCTTTAGACTAGGGTCTTCCTACGAGCAGTACTTC.

This chain connects TRBV11-2 to TRBJ1-5, with TRBD1 identical over 10 bases. CDR1 and CDR2 (germline): SGHAT, FQNNGV. The CDR3 is 15 amino acids. With 3 bases clipped from V and 5 bases from J, the junction kept 4 bases outside the gene matches. The CDR3 coding sequence is TGTGCCAGCAGCTTGGGACAGGGGATTTATCAGCCCCAGCATTTT. It specifies CASSLGQGIYQPQHF.

The chain links TRBV6-5 to TRBJ1-5; maybe TRBD1 (6 bases). This CDR3 is 13 amino acids long. Trimming shortened V by 6 bases and J by 7 bases, and 13 bases separated the two germline ends. Per germline, CDR1 MNHEY and CDR2 SVGAGI. The CDR3 region is CASRAGVRQPQHF. CDR3 coding DNA: TGTGCCAGCAGAGCAGGGGTTCGGCAGCCCCAGCATTTT.

The V call is TRBV6-1, the J call TRBJ2-7; D is perhaps TRBD1 or TRBD2 (8 bases each). CDR1 is MNHNS, CDR2 SASEGT, per germline. The CDR3 has 15 amino acids. Trimming took 7 bases from V and 2 from J, leaving 18 bases between them. This CDR3 is CASTSGRTGTYEQYF. CDR3 bases: TGTGCCAGCACTAGCGGGCGGACAGGGACCTACGAGCAGTACTTC.

The chain uses TRBV7-7 and TRBJ2-1; D not certain. This CDR3 region has 9 residues. The germline V gene encodes CDR1 SSHAT and CDR2 FNYEAQ (reference sequence). CDR3 in DNA: TGTGCTGTAGACAATGAGCAGTTCTTC. Protein product: CAVDNEQFF.

V and J are TRBV27 and TRBJ2-5; TRBD2 agrees at 9 bases. Per germline, CDR1 MNHEY and CDR2 SMNVEV (reference sequence). CDR3 length: 16 amino acids. The junction had 6 bases not matched to a gene; V was cut back by 2 bases and J by 2 bases. The CDR3 DNA is TGTGCCAGCAGTTTAAATAGCGGGAGATGGCAAGAGACCCAGTACTTC. This gives the protein CASSLNSGRWQETQYF.

This rearrangement joins TRBV9 to TRBJ2-2; weak D call: TRBD1 (5 bases). This CDR3 is 15 amino acids long. V was trimmed by 3 bases and J by 1 base, leaving 10 bases between them. Germline V gene sequence: CDR1 SGDLS, CDR2 YYNGEE. The CDR3 protein is CASSGGHRNTGELFF. The CDR3 nucleotides read TGTGCCAGCAGCGGCGGACACCGGAACACCGGGGAGCTGTTTTTT.

This CDR3 is CASSPSQEGEQYF. CDR3 sequence (DNA): TGTGCCAGCAGTCCCTCACAAGAGGGCGAGCAGTACTTC. The V and J genes are TRBV27 and TRBJ2-7, with a weak D call TRBD2 (5 bases). CDR1 MNHEY and CDR2 SMNVEV come from the germline V gene (reference sequence). Trimming left V 5 bases short and J 6 bases short, with 14 bases between. This CDR3 has 13 amino acids.

The chain is built from TRBV29-1 and TRBJ2-7, with TRBD2 matching over 8 bases. Trimming cost V 6 bases and J 3 bases; bases outside gene matches: 7. CDR3 length: 13 residues. Germline CDR1 is SQVTM and CDR2 is ANQGSEA. CDR3 residues: CSVQLADLYEQYF. The CDR3 DNA reads TGCAGCGTCCAACTAGCGGACCTCTACGAGCAGTACTTC.

V gene TRBV19 combines with J gene TRBJ2-1; 8 nucleotides line up with TRBD2. The V and J ends lost 6 bases and 1 base, in that order; junction bases with no gene match: 11. The length of the CDR3 is 17 residues. CDR1 and CDR2 from the germline V gene are LNHDA and SQIVND (reference sequence). This chain's CDR3 is CASSPISGMLSYNEQFF. In nucleotides, the CDR3 is TGTGCCAGTAGCCCTATTAGCGGGATGTTATCCTACAATGAGCAGTTCTTC.

This chain links TRBV10-2 with TRBJ2-1; 8 bases are a match to TRBD2. Germline CDR1 WSHSY, CDR2 SAAADI. Unmatched junction bases numbered 8, after V lost 4 bases and J lost 6 bases. CDR3 size: 15 residues. As DNA, the CDR3 is TGCGCCAGCAGTGTAGGAGCGGGAGAAGGCAATGAGCAGTTCTTC. It specifies CASSVGAGEGNEQFF.

This clone has just a few counts. The chain links TRBV13 to TRBJ1-2; TRBD1 aligns across 7 bases. The CDR3 totals 15 residues. Germline V lookup: CDR1 PRHDT, CDR2 FYEKMQ (reference sequence). J lost 8 bases, V lost 0 bases, and 9 bases had no gene match. In DNA, the CDR3 is TGTGCCAGCAGCTTAGGGACGACAGGGCTCCCGGGCTACACCTTC. This codes for CASSLGTTGLPGYTF.

The chain recombines TRBV7-9 with TRBJ2-7; D is perhaps TRBD1 (6 bases). Per the germline V gene, CDR1 is SEHNR and CDR2 is FQNEAQ (reference sequence). The CDR3 sequence is 15 residues long. The V and J ends lost 4 bases and 1 base respectively, with 14 bases between them. In nucleotides, the CDR3 is TGTGCCAGCAGCTCCACTTGGACAGAGTCCTACGAGCAGTACTTC. This encodes CASSSTWTESYEQYF.

This chain joins TRBV11-2 and TRBJ2-1; possible D gene TRBD2, 5 bases. Germline V gene sequence: CDR1 SGHAT, CDR2 FQNNGV. V shed 5 bases and J shed 10 bases, with 9 bases lying between them. This CDR3 region has 11 residues. In DNA form, the CDR3 reads TGTGCCAGCAGCCTAGCCCAGGAGCAGTTCTTC. Protein: CASSLAQEQFF.

This chain joins TRBV11-2 and TRBJ2-7, with TRBD2 identical over 7 bases. The CDR3 runs 15 residues. J gave up 3 bases and V 1 base, and 6 bases lay outside the gene matches. Germline CDR1 is SGHAT and CDR2 is FQNNGV. CDR3 sequence reads: CASSLALAPNYEQYF. DNA of the CDR3: TGTGCCAGCAGCTTAGCACTAGCGCCAAACTACGAGCAGTACTTC.

The chain has TRBV10-3 and TRBJ2-7, with 9 bases lining up with TRBD1. The CDR3 is made up of 15 amino acids. The germline V gene has CDR1 ENHRY and CDR2 SYGVKD. V lost 3 bases, J lost 3 bases, and 6 bases stayed unmatched. DNA of the CDR3: TGTGCCATCAGTGATGGGACAGGGAGAATCTACGAGCAGTACTTC. Translating gives CAISDGTGRIYEQYF.

The chain combines TRBV13 with TRBJ1-1; no definite D call. Germline V gives CDR1 PRHDT, CDR2 FYEKMQ (reference sequence). The CDR3 totals 15 residues. Trimming took off 5 bases at V and 1 base at J, with 14 bases between the two ends. CDR3 sequence (DNA): TGTGCCAGCAGCCCTTTCTTGGGAACGAACACTGAAGCTTTCTTT. Translation: CASSPFLGTNTEAFF.